Shown below are 20 T cell receptor beta chains from a single sample sequenced in a study of Graves' ophthalmopathy and Graves' hyperthyroidism. The study amplified TCR beta CDR3 regions using RNA transcripts. Following a first-round RT-PCR that used HTBI primers, a second-round multiplex PCR was carried out. TCRdb reprocessed the multiplex PCR reads via MiXCR and lists one record per CDR3 protein. The sample comprises 300,000 to 400,000 distinct CDR3 sequences, around a sixth of which are singletons, and 9% to 15% rests with the top ten. What was sequenced was peripheral blood. The receptors were sampled from an adult man with Graves' ophthalmopathy.

A few counts support this clonotype. The chain uses TRBV6-5 and TRBJ2-7; either TRBD1 or TRBD2 may fit D (5 bases each). The CDR3 is 15 amino acids. CDR1 and CDR2 from the germline V gene are MNHEY and SVGAGI. V was pared by 2 bases and J by 4 bases, with 15 bases between. DNA of the CDR3: TGTGCCAGCAGTTACGGGGGTACAGGTGCTTACGAGCAGTACTTC. It is translated as CASSYGGTGAYEQYF.

This clonotype was detected many times. The rearrangement joins TRBV10-2 to TRBJ2-5; TRBD2 agrees at 7 bases. CDR3 length: 16 residues. J was trimmed by 4 bases and V by 0 bases; bases with no gene match: 8. Germline V lookup: CDR1 WSHSY, CDR2 SAAADI. CDR3 protein: CASSESTGGLGETQYF. CDR3 DNA: TGCGCCAGCAGTGAGTCGACGGGAGGACTCGGAGAGACCCAGTACTTC.

In its sample, this clonotype was seen many times. The chain links TRBV20-1 to TRBJ1-5, with a possible D match to TRBD1 (5 bases). This CDR3 has 13 amino acids. CDR1 and CDR2 from the germline V gene are DFQATT and SNEGSKA (reference sequence). CDR3 protein: CSIGRGRGQPQHF. The CDR3 coding sequence is TGCAGCATTGGTCGGGGACGCGGTCAGCCCCAGCATTTT.

J is TRBJ2-7 and V is TRBV15, with TRBD2 identical over 11 bases. V lost 5 bases, J lost 3 bases, and 3 bases stayed unmatched. The CDR3 consists of 14 residues. The V gene's germline CDR1 is LNHNV and CDR2 YYDKDF (reference sequence). The CDR3 nucleotides read TGTGCCACCAGCCTAGCGGGGGGAAGCTACGAGCAGTACTTC. Its protein is CATSLAGGSYEQYF. Complete variable domain (other parts from reference TRBV15 and TRBJ2-7): DAMVIQNPRYQVTQFGKPVTLSCSQTLNHNVMYWYQQKSSQAPKLLFHYYDKDFNNEADTPDNFQSRRPNTSFCFLDIRSPGLGDTAMYLCATSLAGGSYEQYFGPGTRLTVT.

CDR3 DNA: TGTGCCAGCAGCTTAGGAGCTAGCGGGAGTAGCGAGCAGTACTTC. It codes for CASSLGASGSSEQYF. The V and J genes are TRBV28 and TRBJ2-7, with 10 bases identical to TRBD2. The germline V gene has CDR1 MDHEN and CDR2 SYDVKM. Germline trimming cut 6 bases from V and 6 bases from J; bases unmatched to any gene: 11. The CDR3 has 15 residues.

This clonotype showed up many times. The chain joins TRBV20-1 to TRBJ2-5, with 7 bases lining up with TRBD1. CDR3 length equals 12 residues. Germline values: CDR1 DFQATT, CDR2 SNEGSKA (reference sequence). CDR3 nucleotide sequence: TGCAGCGCCGACAGGGTCCAAGAGACCCAGTACTTC. It translates to CSADRVQETQYF.

This clonotype has at least ten counts. The chain links TRBV15 to TRBJ2-7; D remains unclear. CDR1 is LNHNV and CDR2 is YYDKDF in the germline V gene (reference sequence). This CDR3 contains 16 residues. Trimming removed 0 bases from V and 5 bases from J, with 17 bases in between. The CDR3 region has the DNA TGTGCCACCAGCAGAGATCTTGGCAGCCTCGGCCACGAGCAGTACTTC. Its protein product is CATSRDLGSLGHEQYF. Using reference TRBV15 and TRBJ2-7 for the parts outside the CDR3, the full variable domain is DAMVIQNPRYQVTQFGKPVTLSCSQTLNHNVMYWYQQKSSQAPKLLFHYYDKDFNNEADTPDNFQSRRPNTSFCFLDIRSPGLGDTAMYLCATSRDLGSLGHEQYFGPGTRLTVT.

The chain employs TRBV12-3 or TRBV12-4 and TRBJ2-7; 9 bases are shared with TRBD2. The CDR3 sequence is 14 residues long. V lost 6 bases to trimming and J lost 5 bases; unmatched junction nucleotides: 8. For the CDR3, the DNA is TGTGCCAGCAGGGGTAGCGGGAGAATCAACGAGCAGTACTTC. Protein: CASRGSGRINEQYF.

This clonotype was found many times. V and J are TRBV20-1 and TRBJ2-5; tentative D call: TRBD2 (5 bases). The CDR3 runs to 15 residues. Germline V gene lookup returns CDR1 DFQATT and CDR2 SNEGSKA (reference sequence). Deletions cut 4 bases from V and 2 bases from J, with 17 bases between. CDR3 in DNA: TGCAGTGCTACTGATAGGGCCGGCGGGCAAGAGACCCAGTACTTC. Its translation is CSATDRAGGQETQYF.

This clonotype was seen repeatedly, ten times or more. CDR3 sequence: CASSRLAVNTEAFF. The CDR3 bases are TGTGCCAGCAGCCGCTTGGCAGTGAACACTGAAGCTTTCTTT. V usage is TRBV6-5 and J usage is TRBJ1-1, with D hard to call. Per germline, CDR1 MNHEY and CDR2 SVGAGI. V shed 6 bases and J shed 0 bases, with 11 bases lying between them. This CDR3 contains 14 residues.

There are many counts of this clonotype. This chain connects TRBV6-1 to TRBJ1-1, with D perhaps TRBD1 (6 bases). Germline assignment: CDR1 MNHNS and CDR2 SASEGT. The CDR3 contains 15 residues. V lost 6 bases and J 0 bases, leaving 14 bases between the germline ends. CDR3 sequence (DNA): TGTGCCAGCAGAAGACCAGGGGAAGTGAACACTGAAGCTTTCTTT. It specifies CASRRPGEVNTEAFF.

This clonotype was counted many times. V and J are TRBV6-1 and TRBJ2-4; D gene unclear. Germline assignment: CDR1 MNHNS and CDR2 SASEGT. Deletions cut 10 bases from V and 5 bases from J, with 18 bases between. The CDR3 is made up of 14 amino acids. CDR3 in DNA: TGTGCCACCAATGGGGTCCCCAGACAAAACATTCAGTACTTC. Encoded protein: CATNGVPRQNIQYF.

In the case of this clonotype: The junction shows a germline mismatch at one end, possibly a read error. The chain joins TRBV12-3 or TRBV12-4 to TRBJ1-1; perhaps TRBD1 as D (5 bases). The CDR3 sequence is 16 residues long. The CDR3 bases are TGTGCCATCAGTTTAAGAGGGCTGGGCAGGGTCACTGAAGCTTTCTTT. Protein: CAISLRGLGRVTEAFF.

Note on this clonotype: A read error may produce the germline difference seen at one junction end. The chain links TRBV6-5 to TRBJ1-2; D gene ambiguous. The germline V gene has CDR1 MNHEY and CDR2 SVGAGI. The CDR3 spans 13 residues. For the CDR3, the DNA is TGTGCCAGCAGTTTCTTGGTAGACTATGGCTACATCTTC. It encodes CASSFLVDYGYIF.

In its sample, this clonotype was seen a few times. The chain combines TRBV12-3 or TRBV12-4 with TRBJ1-1; 12 bases are a match to TRBD1. The CDR3 consists of 17 residues. The V and J ends lost 6 bases and 1 base, in that order; junction bases with no gene match: 9. The CDR3 sequence: CASRKGQGAFGNTEAFF. The CDR3 DNA sequence: TGTGCCAGCAGAAAGGGACAGGGGGCCTTCGGGAACACTGAAGCTTTCTTT.

V usage is TRBV15 and J usage is TRBJ2-7; a weak D match, TRBD1 (6 bases). CDR3 length equals 15 residues. Between the trimmed V and J ends, which lost 6 bases and 4 bases, there was a span of 19 bases. Germline V lookup: CDR1 LNHNV, CDR2 YYDKDF (reference sequence). CDR3 sequence (DNA): TGTGCCACCAGTCAACCCCGGGACAACAATTACGAGCAGTACTTC. Protein sequence: CATSQPRDNNYEQYF.

This clonotype has at least ten counts. The chain joins TRBV2 to TRBJ1-1, with TRBD1 as a possible D gene (5 bases). V was trimmed by 7 bases and J by 6 bases, leaving 12 bases between them. This CDR3 region has 12 residues. Germline assignment: CDR1 SNHLY and CDR2 FYNNEI. The CDR3 sequence is CASNYQGPEAFF. Here the CDR3 DNA reads TGTGCCAGCAACTATCAGGGACCTGAAGCTTTCTTT.

This sequence joins TRBV6-1 and TRBJ1-2; D not resolved. This CDR3 is 13 amino acids long. Per the germline V gene, CDR1 is MNHNS and CDR2 is SASEGT. With 4 bases removed from V and 4 bases from J, the gap between germline ends came to 10 bases. The CDR3 coding sequence is TGTGCCAGCAGTGCCCGGGCGGTCTATGGCTACACCTTC. Translating gives CASSARAVYGYTF.

This clonotype was observed many times. This chain uses TRBV11-2 with TRBJ1-5; D gene uncertain. The V gene lost 2 bases and the J gene lost 3 bases, with 5 bases spanning the gap. Germline V CDR1 and CDR2: SGHAT, FQNNGV. CDR3 length: 13 amino acids. The CDR3 protein is CASSLTDNQPQHF. The CDR3 DNA reads TGTGCCAGCAGCTTAACGGACAATCAGCCCCAGCATTTT.

This chain joins TRBV27 and TRBJ2-7; 14 bases match TRBD2. In germline, CDR1 is MNHEY, CDR2 SMNVEV (reference sequence). CDR3 length: 13 residues. The junction had 4 bases not matched to a gene; V was cut back by 9 bases and J by 6 bases. CDR3 in amino acids: CASRLAGGVEQYF. CDR3 DNA sequence: TGTGCCAGTAGACTAGCGGGAGGGGTCGAGCAGTACTTC.